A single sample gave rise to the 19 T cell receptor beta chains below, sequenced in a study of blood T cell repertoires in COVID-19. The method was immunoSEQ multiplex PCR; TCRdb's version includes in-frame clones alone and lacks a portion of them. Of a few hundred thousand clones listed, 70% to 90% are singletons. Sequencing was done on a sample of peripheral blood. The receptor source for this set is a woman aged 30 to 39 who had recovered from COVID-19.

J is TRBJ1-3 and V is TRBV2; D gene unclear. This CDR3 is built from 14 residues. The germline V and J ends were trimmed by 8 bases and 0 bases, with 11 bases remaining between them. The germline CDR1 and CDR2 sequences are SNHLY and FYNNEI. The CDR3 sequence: CASGDVISGNTIYF. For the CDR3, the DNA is TGTGCCAGCGGAGACGTAATCTCTGGAAACACCATATATTTT.

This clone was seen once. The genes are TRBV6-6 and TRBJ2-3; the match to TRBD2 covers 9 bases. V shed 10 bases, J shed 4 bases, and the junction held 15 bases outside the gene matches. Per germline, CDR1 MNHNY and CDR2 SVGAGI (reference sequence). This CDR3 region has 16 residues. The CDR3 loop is CATAGGFAGGPDTQYF. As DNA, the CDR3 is TGTGCCACAGCCGGAGGGTTTGCGGGGGGGCCAGATACGCAGTATTTT.

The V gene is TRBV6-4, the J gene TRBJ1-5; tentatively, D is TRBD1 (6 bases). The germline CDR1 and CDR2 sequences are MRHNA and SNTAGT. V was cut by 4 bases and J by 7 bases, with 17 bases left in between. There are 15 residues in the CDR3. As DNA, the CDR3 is TGTGCCAGCAGTGTAGAGGCAGGGGAGGGACAGCCCCAGCATTTT. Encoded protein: CASSVEAGEGQPQHF.

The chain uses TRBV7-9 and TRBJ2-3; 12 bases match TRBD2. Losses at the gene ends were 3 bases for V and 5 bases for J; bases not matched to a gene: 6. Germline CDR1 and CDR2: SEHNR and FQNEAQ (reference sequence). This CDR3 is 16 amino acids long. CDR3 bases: TGTGCCAGCAGCTTGACTAGCGGGGGAAGAGGAGATACGCAGTATTTT. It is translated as CASSLTSGGRGDTQYF.

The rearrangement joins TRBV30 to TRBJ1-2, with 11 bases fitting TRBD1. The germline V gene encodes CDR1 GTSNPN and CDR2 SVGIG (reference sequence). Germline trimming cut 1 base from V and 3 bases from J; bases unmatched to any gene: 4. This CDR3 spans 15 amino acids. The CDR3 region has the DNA TGTGCCTGGAGTGCCGGGACAGGGGGGGACTATGGCTACACCTTC. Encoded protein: CAWSAGTGGDYGYTF.

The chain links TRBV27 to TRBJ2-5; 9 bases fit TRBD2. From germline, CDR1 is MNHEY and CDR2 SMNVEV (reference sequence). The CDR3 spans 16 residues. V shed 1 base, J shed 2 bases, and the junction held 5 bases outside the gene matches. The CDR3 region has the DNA TGTGCCAGCAGTTTATGGCGGGGGGGTGGTCAAGAGACCCAGTACTTC. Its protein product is CASSLWRGGGQETQYF.

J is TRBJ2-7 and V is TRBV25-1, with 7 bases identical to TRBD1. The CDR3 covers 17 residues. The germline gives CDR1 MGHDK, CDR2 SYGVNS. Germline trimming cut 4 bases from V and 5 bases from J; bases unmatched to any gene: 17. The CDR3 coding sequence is TGTGCCAGCAGTGTGAGATCGGGGTCTACAGGGGATCACGAGCAGTACTTC. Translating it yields CASSVRSGSTGDHEQYF.

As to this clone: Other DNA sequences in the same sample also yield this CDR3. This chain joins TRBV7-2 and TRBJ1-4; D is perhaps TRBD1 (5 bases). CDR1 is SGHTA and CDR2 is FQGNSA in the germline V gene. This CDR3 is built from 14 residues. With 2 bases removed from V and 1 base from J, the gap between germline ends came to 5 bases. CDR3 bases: TGTGCCAGCAGCTTACAGGGAACTAATGAAAAACTGTTTTTT. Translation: CASSLQGTNEKLFF.

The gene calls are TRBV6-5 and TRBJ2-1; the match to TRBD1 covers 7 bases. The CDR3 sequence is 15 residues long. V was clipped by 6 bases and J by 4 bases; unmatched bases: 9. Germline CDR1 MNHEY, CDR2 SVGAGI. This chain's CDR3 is CASRADGTAYNEQFF. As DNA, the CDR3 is TGTGCCAGCAGAGCCGATGGGACAGCTTACAATGAGCAGTTCTTC.

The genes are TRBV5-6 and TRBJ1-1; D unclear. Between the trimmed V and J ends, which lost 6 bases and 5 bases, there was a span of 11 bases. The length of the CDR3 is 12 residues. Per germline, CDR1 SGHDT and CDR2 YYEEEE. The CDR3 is CASKRVGTEAFF. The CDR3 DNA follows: TGTGCCAGCAAGCGAGTTGGGACTGAAGCTTTCTTT. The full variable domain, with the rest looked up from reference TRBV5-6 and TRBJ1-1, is DAGVTQSPTHLIKTRGQQVTLRCSPKSGHDTVSWYQQALGQGPQFIFQYYEEEERQRGNFPDRFSGHQFPNYSSELNVNALLLGDSALYLCASKRVGTEAFFGQGTRLTVV.

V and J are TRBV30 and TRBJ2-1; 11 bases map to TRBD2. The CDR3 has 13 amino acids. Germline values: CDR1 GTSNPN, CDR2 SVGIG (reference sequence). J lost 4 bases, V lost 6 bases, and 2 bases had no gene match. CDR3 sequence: CACSGGAYNEQFF. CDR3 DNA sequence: TGTGCCTGTAGCGGGGGGGCTTACAATGAGCAGTTCTTC.

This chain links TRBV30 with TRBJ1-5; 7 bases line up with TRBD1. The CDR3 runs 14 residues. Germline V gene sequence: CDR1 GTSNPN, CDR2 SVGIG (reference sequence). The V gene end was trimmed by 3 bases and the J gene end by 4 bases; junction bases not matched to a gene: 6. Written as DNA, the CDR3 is TGTGCCTGGAGCCGGGACAGTCATAATCAGCCCCAGCATTTT. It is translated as CAWSRDSHNQPQHF.

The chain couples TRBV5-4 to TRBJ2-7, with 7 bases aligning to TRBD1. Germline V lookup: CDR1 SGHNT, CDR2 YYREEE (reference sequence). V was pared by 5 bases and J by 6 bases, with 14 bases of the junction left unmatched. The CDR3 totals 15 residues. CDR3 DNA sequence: TGTGCCAGCAGTTCCAGACAGGGAAGGACCGGCGAGCAGTACTTC. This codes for CASSSRQGRTGEQYF.

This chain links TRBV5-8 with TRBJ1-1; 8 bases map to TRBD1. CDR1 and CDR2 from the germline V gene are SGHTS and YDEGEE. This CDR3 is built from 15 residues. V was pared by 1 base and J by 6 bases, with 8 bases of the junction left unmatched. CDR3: CASSLTRTGIPEAFF. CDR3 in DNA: TGTGCCAGCAGCTTGACTAGGACAGGGATTCCTGAAGCTTTCTTT.

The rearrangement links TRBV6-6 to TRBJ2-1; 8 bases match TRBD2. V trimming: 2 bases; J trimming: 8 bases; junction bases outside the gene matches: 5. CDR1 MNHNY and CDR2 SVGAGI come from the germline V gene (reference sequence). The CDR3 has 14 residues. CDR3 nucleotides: TGTGCCAGCAGTTACGAGCGGGGGCGCCATGAGCAGTTCTTC. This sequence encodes CASSYERGRHEQFF.

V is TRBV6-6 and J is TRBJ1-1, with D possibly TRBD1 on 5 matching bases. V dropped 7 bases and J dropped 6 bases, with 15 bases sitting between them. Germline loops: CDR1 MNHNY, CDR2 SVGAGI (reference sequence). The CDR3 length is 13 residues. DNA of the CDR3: TGTGCCAGCACCCGCACACAGGTTTCTGAAGCTTTCTTT. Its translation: CASTRTQVSEAFF.

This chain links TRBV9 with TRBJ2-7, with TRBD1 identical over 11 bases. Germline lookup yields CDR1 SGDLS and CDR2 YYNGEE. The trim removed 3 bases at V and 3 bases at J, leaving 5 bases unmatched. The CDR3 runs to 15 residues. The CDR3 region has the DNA TGTGCCAGCAGCGCATGGACAGGGGGCATCTACGAGCAGTACTTC. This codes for CASSAWTGGIYEQYF.

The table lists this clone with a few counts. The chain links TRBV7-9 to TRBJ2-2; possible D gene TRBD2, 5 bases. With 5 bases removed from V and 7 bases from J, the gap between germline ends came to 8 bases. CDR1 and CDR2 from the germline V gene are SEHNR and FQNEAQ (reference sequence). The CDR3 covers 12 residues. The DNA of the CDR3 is TGTGCCAGCAGCCCAGAGGGCGGGGAGCTGTTTTTT. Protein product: CASSPEGGELFF.

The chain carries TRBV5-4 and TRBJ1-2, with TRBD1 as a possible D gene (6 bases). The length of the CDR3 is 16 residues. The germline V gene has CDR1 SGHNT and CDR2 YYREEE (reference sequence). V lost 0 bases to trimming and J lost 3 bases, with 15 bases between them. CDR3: CASSLGGRGRDYGYTF. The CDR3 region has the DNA TGTGCCAGCAGCTTGGGGGGCAGGGGAAGAGACTATGGCTACACCTTC.